Shown below are 26 T cell receptor beta chains from a single sample sequenced in a study of blood T cell repertoires in COVID-19. Some clones are missing from TCRdb's copy, which holds only in-frame ones; the method was immunoSEQ multiplex PCR. The table lists more than 65,000 clones, approximately 82% of them singletons. Sequences were obtained from peripheral blood. These receptors all come from a human donor in a cohort sampled during active COVID-19.

The chain carries TRBV2 and TRBJ1-5; no clear D. This CDR3 is built from 16 residues. Looked up from germline, CDR1 is SNHLY and CDR2 is FYNNEI. V was trimmed by 9 bases and J by 0 bases, leaving 18 bases between them. CDR3 nucleotides: TGTGCCAGTCCGCGTGGAGAGGGCCATAGCAATCAGCCCCAGCATTTT. Encoded protein: CASPRGEGHSNQPQHF.

The rearrangement uses TRBV7-2 and TRBJ2-2; unclear D gene. The germline CDR1 and CDR2 sequences are SGHTA and FQGNSA. CDR3 length: 13 amino acids. Trimming cost V 2 bases and J 1 base, with 2 bases left between them. The CDR3 is CASSLRNTGELFF. The CDR3 nucleotides are TGTGCCAGCAGCTTACGGAACACCGGGGAGCTGTTTTTT.

The J gene is TRBJ2-7, the V gene TRBV6-1; D may be TRBD2 (7 bases). Germline lookup yields CDR1 MNHNS and CDR2 SASEGT. The CDR3 length is 16 residues. V was cut by 0 bases and J by 5 bases, with 17 bases left in between. DNA of the CDR3: TGTGCCAGCAGTGAAGCGCTAGGGGGGGCTGGGCACGAGCAGTACTTC. It specifies CASSEALGGAGHEQYF.

This chain uses TRBV5-4 with TRBJ1-6; 8 bases align to TRBD1. CDR3 length: 19 amino acids. V lost 0 bases, J lost 10 bases, and 18 bases stayed unmatched. The germline gives CDR1 SGHNT, CDR2 YYREEE (reference sequence). CDR3 DNA sequence: TGTGCCAGCAGCTTGGGGGGACAGGCTTCTTTCATTGGGGGATCACCCCTCCACTTT. Translated: CASSLGGQASFIGGSPLHF.

The chain couples TRBV5-1 to TRBJ1-1; D is uncertain. The V end was cut by 2 bases, the J end by 2 bases, with 7 bases between. Germline lookup yields CDR1 SGHRS and CDR2 YFSETQ. This CDR3 spans 13 amino acids. CDR3 amino acids: CASSLVVNTEAFF. DNA of the CDR3: TGCGCCAGCAGCTTAGTAGTAAACACTGAAGCTTTCTTT.

This clone has only a few counts. This chain's CDR3 is CASSPGTGLFDGYTF. As DNA, the CDR3 is TGTGCCAGCTCACCGGGTACGGGGTTATTCGATGGCTACACCTTC. The J gene is TRBJ1-2, the V gene TRBV18; D not certain. CDR1 is KGHSH and CDR2 is LQKENI in the germline V gene. The CDR3 is 15 amino acids. Trimming cost V 3 bases and J 6 bases, with 17 bases left between them.

The DNA for the CDR3 is TGTGCCAGCAGAGGGACAGGACGGAAGTATGGCTACACCTTC. Residues: CASRGTGRKYGYTF. The chain has TRBV6-5 and TRBJ1-2, with TRBD1 identical over 8 bases. V lost 6 bases to trimming and J lost 5 bases; unmatched junction nucleotides: 8. Germline V gives CDR1 MNHEY, CDR2 SVGAGI. This CDR3 is 14 amino acids long.

The table lists this clone with a few counts. The chain couples TRBV4-1 to TRBJ1-2, with D perhaps matching TRBD1 (5 bases). CDR3 length: 12 amino acids. V dropped 8 bases and J dropped 3 bases, with 10 bases sitting between them. Per germline, CDR1 MGHRA and CDR2 YSYEKL. CDR3 in amino acids: CASGARDYGYTF. CDR3 DNA sequence: TGCGCCAGCGGGGCTAGGGACTATGGCTACACCTTC.

V gene TRBV5-1 combines with J gene TRBJ1-1; D not certain. The CDR3 spans 15 residues. V was shortened by 1 base and J by 1 base, with 11 bases between the two germline ends. Germline loops: CDR1 SGHRS, CDR2 YFSETQ. CDR3 nucleotides: TGCGCCAGCAGCTTGACCACCCAGGCGAACACTGAAGCTTTCTTT. This sequence encodes CASSLTTQANTEAFF.

The chain couples TRBV10-3 to TRBJ2-1, with 8 bases matching TRBD2. The CDR3 has 14 residues. The junction had 8 bases not matched to a gene; V was cut back by 7 bases and J by 6 bases. Germline CDR1 ENHRY, CDR2 SYGVKD. This CDR3 reads CAITAGGVGNEQFF. The CDR3 DNA reads as TGTGCCATCACTGCGGGGGGCGTCGGCAATGAGCAGTTCTTC.

The genes are TRBV9 and TRBJ2-3, with 8 positions matching TRBD2. The CDR3 consists of 16 residues. Unmatched junction bases numbered 5, after V lost 0 bases and J lost 2 bases. Germline loops: CDR1 SGDLS, CDR2 YYNGEE. This CDR3 is CASSVGPAGVTDTQYF. CDR3 in DNA: TGTGCCAGCAGCGTAGGCCCAGCGGGGGTCACAGATACGCAGTATTTT. The full variable domain, its missing parts supplied by reference TRBV9 and TRBJ2-3, is DSGVTQTPKHLITATGQRVTLRCSPRSGDLSVYWYQQSLDQGLQFLIQYYNGEERAKGNILERFSAQQFPDLHSELNLSSLELGDSALYFCASSVGPAGVTDTQYFGPGTRLTVL.

The CDR3 here is CSVSTGQGRRNEKLFF. DNA for the CDR3: TGCAGCGTTTCCACTGGGCAGGGGCGACGTAATGAAAAACTGTTTTTT. The rearrangement links TRBV29-1 to TRBJ1-4; tentative D call: TRBD1 (6 bases). The V and J ends lost 5 bases and 4 bases respectively, with 20 bases between them. The CDR3 runs to 16 residues. The germline V gene has CDR1 SQVTM and CDR2 ANQGSEA.

J is TRBJ2-1 and V is TRBV7-2, with D maybe TRBD1 (5 bases). The CDR3 runs to 15 residues. The V gene's germline CDR1 is SGHTA and CDR2 FQGNSA. V lost 0 bases and J lost 7, with 13 bases in between. Here the CDR3 reads CASSLATPGWNEQFF. CDR3 DNA: TGTGCCAGCAGCTTAGCGACACCAGGGTGGAATGAGCAGTTCTTC.

This clone was seen a single time. CDR3 sequence reads: CASSLGGGQGNYGYTF. CDR3 DNA: TGTGCCAGCAGCTTGGGCGGCGGACAGGGAAACTATGGCTACACCTTC. V is TRBV5-4 and J is TRBJ1-2; 8 nucleotides align to TRBD1. The CDR3 covers 16 residues. The V segment lost 0 bases and the J segment 2 bases; nucleotides outside the gene matches: 6. Germline assignment: CDR1 SGHNT and CDR2 YYREEE (reference sequence).

This clone was seen a few times. The V gene is TRBV18, the J gene TRBJ2-5; D possibly corresponds to TRBD1 (6 bases). Germline V CDR1 and CDR2: KGHSH, LQKENI. Trimming removed 3 bases at V and 2 bases at J, with 10 bases between. The CDR3 has 14 amino acids. CDR3 residues: CASSPGTKQETQYF. The CDR3 nucleotides are TGTGCCAGCTCACCCGGGACAAAACAAGAGACCCAGTACTTC.

This chain connects TRBV18 to TRBJ2-7; 9 nucleotides align to TRBD1. This CDR3 has 15 amino acids. The V segment lost 3 bases and the J segment 6 bases; nucleotides outside the gene matches: 9. CDR1 and CDR2 (germline): KGHSH, LQKENI. The CDR3 nucleotides are TGTGCCAGCTCACCTCTGGGACAGGGTTCCACCGAGCAGTACTTC. Protein sequence: CASSPLGQGSTEQYF.

This clone was counted only a few times. J is TRBJ1-6 and V is TRBV3-1 (or the pseudogene TRBV3-2), with no clear D. V was trimmed by 2 bases and J by 5 bases, leaving 7 bases between them. The length of the CDR3 is 14 residues. Germline CDR1 reads LGHDT; CDR2 reads YNNKEL (reference sequence). In DNA, the CDR3 is TGTGCCAGCAGCCAATCCCAGGATAATTCACCCCTCCACTTT. The encoded protein is CASSQSQDNSPLHF.

V and J are TRBV14 and TRBJ1-2; TRBD1 matches at 9 bases. The germline CDR1 and CDR2 sequences are SGHDN and FVKESK. The ends lost 3 bases at V and 4 bases at J; junction bases unmatched: 3. CDR3 length: 14 amino acids. CDR3 residues: CASSHWDRAYGYTF. For the CDR3, the DNA is TGTGCCAGCAGCCACTGGGACAGGGCCTATGGCTACACCTTC.

The chain combines TRBV5-1 with TRBJ1-2; TRBD1 matches 10 bases. The junction had 5 bases not matched to a gene; V was cut back by 6 bases and J by 6 bases. The germline V gene encodes CDR1 SGHRS and CDR2 YFSETQ. This CDR3 is built from 13 residues. As DNA, the CDR3 is TGCGCCAGCAAGGGGACAGGGGTGAATGGCTACACCTTC. This codes for CASKGTGVNGYTF.

The chain joins TRBV4-1 to TRBJ2-2, with TRBD2 matching 9 bases. V lost 1 base to trimming and J lost 9 bases; unmatched junction nucleotides: 6. CDR3 length: 15 residues. Germline CDR1 is MGHRA and CDR2 is YSYEKL. Written as DNA, the CDR3 is TGCGCCAGCAGCCAAGTGGCGGGGGGGTTTAGGGAGCTGTTTTTT. Residues: CASSQVAGGFRELFF.

The chain has TRBV2 and TRBJ2-1, with 7 bases lining up with TRBD2. This CDR3 spans 16 amino acids. Germline lookup yields CDR1 SNHLY and CDR2 FYNNEI. V lost 5 bases, J lost 0 bases, and 7 bases stayed unmatched. The CDR3: CASSSMSGGSYNEQFF. Written as DNA, the CDR3 is TGTGCCAGCAGTTCGATGTCGGGGGGCTCCTACAATGAGCAGTTCTTC.

V gene TRBV6-4 combines with J gene TRBJ2-7; possible D gene TRBD2, 5 bases. Trimming removed 4 bases at V and 7 bases at J, with 17 bases between. Germline V gene data show CDR1 as MRHNA and CDR2 as SNTAGT. The CDR3 has 14 amino acids. The CDR3 loop reads CASSADWSSGEQYF. The CDR3 region has the DNA TGTGCCAGCAGTGCCGACTGGAGCTCGGGGGAGCAGTACTTC.

This sequence joins TRBV9 and TRBJ2-1, with 7 bases fitting TRBD2. Trimming at V came to 2 bases and at J to 7 bases, leaving 6 bases not matched to a gene. The CDR3 sequence is 14 residues long. Germline CDR1 reads SGDLS; CDR2 reads YYNGEE. The CDR3 here is CASSVTAGENEQFF. The CDR3 region has the DNA TGTGCCAGCAGCGTTACCGCGGGGGAGAATGAGCAGTTCTTC.

The J gene is TRBJ2-2, the V gene TRBV6-5; D is perhaps TRBD1 (6 bases). V was cut by 6 bases and J by 5 bases, with 10 bases left in between. Germline CDR1 and CDR2: MNHEY and SVGAGI. This CDR3 is 13 amino acids long. CDR3 DNA: TGTGCCAGCAGGACAGGAAATACCGGGGAGCTGTTTTTT. Amino acid sequence: CASRTGNTGELFF.

The chain combines TRBV9 with TRBJ1-2; D gene unclear. The germline V gene has CDR1 SGDLS and CDR2 YYNGEE. The CDR3 has 13 amino acids. V was trimmed by 0 bases and J by 7 bases, leaving 10 bases between them. Written as DNA, the CDR3 is TGTGCCAGCAGCGTAGCTCCGGGTGCTGGCTACACCTTC. Protein: CASSVAPGAGYTF.

The chain uses TRBV27 and TRBJ2-7; 8 bases map to TRBD2. The CDR3 extends over 12 amino acids. V lost 9 bases, J lost 2 bases, and 3 bases stayed unmatched. CDR1 is MNHEY, CDR2 SMNVEV, per germline (reference sequence). DNA for the CDR3: TGTGCCAGACCCGGGGGGGCCTACGAGCAGTACTTC. This codes for CARPGGAYEQYF.